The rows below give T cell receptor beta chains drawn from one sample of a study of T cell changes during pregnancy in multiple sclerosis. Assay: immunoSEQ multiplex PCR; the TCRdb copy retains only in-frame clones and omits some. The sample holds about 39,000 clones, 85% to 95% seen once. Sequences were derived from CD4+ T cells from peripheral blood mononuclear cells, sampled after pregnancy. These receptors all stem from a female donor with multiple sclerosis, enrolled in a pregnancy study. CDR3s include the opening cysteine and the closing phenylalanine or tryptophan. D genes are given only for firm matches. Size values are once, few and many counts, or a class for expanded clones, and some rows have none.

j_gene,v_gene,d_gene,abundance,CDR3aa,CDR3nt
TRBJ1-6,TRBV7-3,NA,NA,CASSSIYNSPLHF,TGTGCCAGCAGCTCCATCTATAATTCACCCCTCCACTTT
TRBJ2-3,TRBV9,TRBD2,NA,CASSVGTSGGVTDTQYF,TGTGCCAGCAGCGTAGGAACTAGCGGGGGGGTCACAGATACGCAGTATTTT
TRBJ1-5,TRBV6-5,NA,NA,CASSISTLGNQPQHF,TGTGCCAGCTCAATTTCTACTTTGGGCAATCAGCCCCAGCATTTT
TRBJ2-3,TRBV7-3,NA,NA,CASSRNPGFPDTQYF,TGTGCCAGCAGCAGAAATCCGGGGTTCCCAGATACGCAGTATTTT
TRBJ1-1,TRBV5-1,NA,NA,CASRPTGNTEAFF,TGCGCCAGCAGGCCCACAGGGAACACTGAAGCTTTCTTT
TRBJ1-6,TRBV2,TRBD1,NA,CASHLRTGNNSPLHF,TGTGCCAGCCACTTACGGACAGGGAATAATTCACCCCTCCACTTT
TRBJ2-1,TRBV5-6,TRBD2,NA,CASSLASSGKSSYNEQFF,TGTGCCAGCAGCTTGGCCTCTAGCGGGAAGAGCTCCTACAATGAGCAGTTCTTC
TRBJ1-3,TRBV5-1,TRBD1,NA,CASSPRTGSGNTIYF,TGCGCCAGCAGCCCTAGGACAGGCTCTGGAAACACCATATATTTT
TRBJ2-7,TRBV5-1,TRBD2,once,CASSLGGGYEQYF,TGCGCCAGCAGCCTGGGCGGGGGGTACGAGCAGTACTTC
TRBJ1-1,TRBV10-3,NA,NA,CAIRDRTTRTEAFF,TGTGCCATCAGGGATCGGACTACGAGGACTGAAGCTTTCTTT
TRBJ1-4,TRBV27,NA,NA,CASNTGNFGEKLFF,TGTGCCAGCAATACGGGGAACTTCGGGGAAAAACTGTTTTTT
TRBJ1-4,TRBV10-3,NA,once,CAISDQGPGSNEKLFF,TGTGCCATCAGTGATCAGGGTCCTGGATCTAATGAAAAACTGTTTTTT
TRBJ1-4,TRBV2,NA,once,CASVATNEKLFF,TGTGCCAGCGTCGCAACTAATGAAAAACTGTTTTTT
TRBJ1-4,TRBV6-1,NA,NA,CAIRVATNEKLFF,TGTGCCATCCGGGTTGCAACTAATGAAAAACTGTTTTTT
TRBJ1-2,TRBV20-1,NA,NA,CSATQYTF,TGCAGTGCCACACAATACACCTTC
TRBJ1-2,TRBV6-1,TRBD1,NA,CASSEVSGTGGGYTF,TGTGCTAGCAGTGAAGTGTCCGGGACAGGTGGGGGCTACACCTTC
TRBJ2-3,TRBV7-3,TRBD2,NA,CASTLAGNTDTQYF,TGTGCCAGCACCCTAGCGGGAAACACAGATACGCAGTATTTT
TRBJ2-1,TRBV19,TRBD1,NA,CATRTGGGSSTYNEQFF,TGTGCCACCCGGACAGGGGGTGGTTCAAGCACCTACAATGAGCAGTTCTTC
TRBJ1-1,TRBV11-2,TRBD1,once,CASSLDRQTGGHAEAFF,TGTGCCAGCAGCTTAGATAGGCAGACAGGGGGTCACGCTGAAGCTTTCTTT
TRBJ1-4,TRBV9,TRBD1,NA,CASSVGTGYNEKLFF,TGTGCCAGCAGCGTTGGGACAGGTTATAATGAAAAACTGTTTTTT
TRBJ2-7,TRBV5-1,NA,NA,CASSLANGGEQYF,TGCGCCAGCAGCTTGGCCAACGGGGGAGAGCAGTACTTC
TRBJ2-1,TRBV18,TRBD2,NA,CASSPPGTSGLEQFF,TGTGCCAGCTCACCTCCAGGGACTAGCGGCCTTGAGCAGTTCTTC
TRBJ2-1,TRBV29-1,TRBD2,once,CSVDLAGREQFF,TGCAGCGTGGACCTAGCGGGGAGAGAGCAGTTCTTC
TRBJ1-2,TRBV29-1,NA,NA,CSAEGDWFNYGYTF,TGCAGCGCCGAAGGGGACTGGTTTAACTATGGCTACACCTTC
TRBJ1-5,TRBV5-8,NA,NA,CASSLGRGNQPQHF,TGTGCCAGCAGCTTGGGGAGGGGCAATCAGCCCCAGCATTTT
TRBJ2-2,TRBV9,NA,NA,CASSVGLLNTGELFF,TGTGCCAGCAGCGTAGGGCTGCTGAACACCGGGGAGCTGTTTTTT
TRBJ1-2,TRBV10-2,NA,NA,CASSDLQGQGYTF,TGCGCCAGCAGTGATCTGCAGGGACAAGGCTACACCTTC
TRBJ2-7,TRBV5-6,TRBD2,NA,CASSLGGGTYEQYF,TGTGCCAGCAGCTTGGGGGGGGGTACCTACGAGCAGTACTTC
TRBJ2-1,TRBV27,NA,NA,CASSPNRESYNEQFF,TGTGCCAGCAGTCCGAACAGGGAATCCTACAATGAGCAGTTCTTC
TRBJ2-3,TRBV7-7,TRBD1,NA,CASSLARTGAGTDTQYF,TGTGCTAGCAGCTTAGCGCGGACAGGGGCGGGCACAGATACGCAGTATTTT
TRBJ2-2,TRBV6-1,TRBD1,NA,CASSRQGAETGELFF,TGTGCCAGCAGTCGTCAGGGGGCTGAGACCGGGGAGCTGTTTTTT
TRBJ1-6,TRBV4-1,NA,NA,CASSPPRDSPLHF,TGCGCCAGCAGCCCACCGAGAGATTCACCCCTCCACTTT
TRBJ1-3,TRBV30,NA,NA,CAWSVLGPSSGNTIYF,TGTGCCTGGAGTGTACTAGGGCCAAGCTCCGGAAACACCATATATTTT
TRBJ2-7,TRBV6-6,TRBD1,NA,CASSLDRGRYEQYF,TGTGCCAGCAGTCTGGACAGGGGACGGTACGAGCAGTACTTC
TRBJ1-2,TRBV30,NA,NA,CAFWTVYGYTF,TGTGCCTTTTGGACAGTCTATGGCTACACCTTC
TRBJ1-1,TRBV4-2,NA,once,CASSQEGAGSGEAFF,TGTGCCAGCAGCCAAGAAGGTGCCGGTAGCGGTGAAGCTTTCTTT
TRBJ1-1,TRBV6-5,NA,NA,CASSYSPGEGRAFF,TGTGCCAGCAGTTACTCGCCAGGGGAGGGAAGGGCTTTCTTT
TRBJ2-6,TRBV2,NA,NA,CASSESSGANVLTF,TGTGCCAGCAGTGAGTCTTCTGGGGCCAACGTCCTGACTTTC
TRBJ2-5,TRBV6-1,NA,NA,CASSEGLGLRAQYF,TGTGCCAGCAGTGAAGGGCTAGGCCTGCGGGCCCAGTACTTC
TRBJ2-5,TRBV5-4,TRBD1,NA,CASSMAHRGQETQYF,TGTGCCAGCAGCATGGCTCACAGGGGGCAAGAGACCCAGTACTTC
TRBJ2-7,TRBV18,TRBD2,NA,CASSPPSGAYSYEQYF,TGTGCCAGCTCACCTCCTAGCGGGGCTTACTCCTACGAGCAGTACTTC
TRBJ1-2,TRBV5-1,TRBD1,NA,CASSLEGQGGYTF,TGCGCCAGCAGCTTGGAGGGACAGGGGGGCTACACCTTC
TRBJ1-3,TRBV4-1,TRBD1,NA,CASSRGQGVRNTIYF,TGCGCCAGCAGCCGGGGACAGGGGGTGAGAAACACCATATATTTT
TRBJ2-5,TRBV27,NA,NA,CASSLVGRGETQYF,TGTGCCAGCAGTTTAGTGGGGCGGGGAGAGACCCAGTACTTC
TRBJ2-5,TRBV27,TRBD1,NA,CASSSRQGIETQYF,TGTGCCAGCAGTTCTCGACAGGGTATTGAGACCCAGTACTTC
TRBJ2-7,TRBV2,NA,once,CASSGGRVTYEQYF,TGTGCCAGCAGCGGCGGCCGGGTCACCTACGAGCAGTACTTC
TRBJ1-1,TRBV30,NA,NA,CAWTQGVFEAFF,TGTGCCTGGACACAGGGCGTATTTGAAGCTTTCTTT
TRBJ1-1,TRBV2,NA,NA,CASSEVSVRGTEAFF,TGTGCCAGCAGTGAAGTATCTGTGAGAGGCACTGAAGCTTTCTTT
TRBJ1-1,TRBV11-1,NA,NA,CASSLVGTTTEAFF,TGTGCCAGCAGCTTAGTAGGGACAACCACTGAAGCTTTCTTT
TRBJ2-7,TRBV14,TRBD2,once,CASSQDPPLAGVILGSYEQYF,TGTGCCAGCAGCCAAGATCCCCCACTAGCGGGGGTTATATTAGGATCCTACGAGCAGTACTTC
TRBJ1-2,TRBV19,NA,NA,CASSIHRDPLWYTF,TGTGCCAGTAGTATTCACAGGGACCCTCTTTGGTACACCTTC
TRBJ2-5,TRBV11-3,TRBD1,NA,CASSLGITTGGEETQYF,TGTGCCAGCAGCTTAGGGATCACTACAGGGGGAGAAGAGACCCAGTACTTC
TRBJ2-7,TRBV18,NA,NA,CASSAGVTYEQYF,TGTGCCAGCTCGGCGGGCGTAACCTACGAGCAGTACTTC
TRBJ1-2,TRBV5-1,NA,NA,CASSLDRLNYGYTF,TGCGCCAGCAGCTTGGACAGGTTAAACTATGGCTACACCTTC
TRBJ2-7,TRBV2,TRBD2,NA,CASSDGGSSYEQYF,TGTGCCAGCAGTGACGGGGGGAGCTCCTACGAGCAGTACTTC
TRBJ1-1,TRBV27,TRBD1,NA,CASLNRGAEAFF,TGTGCCAGCCTAAACAGGGGCGCTGAAGCTTTCTTT
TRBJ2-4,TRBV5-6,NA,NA,CASSLEVGRRRYF,TGTGCCAGCAGCTTGGAGGTTGGCCGGAGGAGGTACTTC
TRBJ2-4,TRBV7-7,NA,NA,CASSLREALLAKNIQYF,TGTGCTAGCAGCTTGAGGGAGGCATTACTAGCCAAAAACATTCAGTACTTC
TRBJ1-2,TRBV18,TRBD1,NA,CASSPGTGTVGYTF,TGTGCCAGCTCACCCGGGACAGGGACAGTTGGCTACACCTTC